What follows is one T cell receptor (beta chain) and its context. TCRdb processed the 5' RACE reads anew with MiXCR; each CDR3 protein has one entry. Among 470,000 or so distinct CDR3 sequences listed, about 20% were seen once. The CDR3 has 13 residues. Trimming left V 0 bases short and J 7 bases short, with 8 bases between. CDR1 and CDR2 from the germline V gene are SGHRS and YFSETQ. This sample is part of a study of T-cell memory formation after mild COVID-19. The sequence came from an adult woman who had mild COVID-19 (a few samples of this study predate the infection). Cell type and time point are not known. The J gene is TRBJ2-1, the V gene TRBV5-1; D unresolved. Material: PBMCs or a T cell subset sorted from them (not recorded which). The CDR3 reads CASSLEWGNEQFF. The CDR3 bases are TGCGCCAGCAGCTTGGAGTGGGGAAATGAGCAGTTCTTC.